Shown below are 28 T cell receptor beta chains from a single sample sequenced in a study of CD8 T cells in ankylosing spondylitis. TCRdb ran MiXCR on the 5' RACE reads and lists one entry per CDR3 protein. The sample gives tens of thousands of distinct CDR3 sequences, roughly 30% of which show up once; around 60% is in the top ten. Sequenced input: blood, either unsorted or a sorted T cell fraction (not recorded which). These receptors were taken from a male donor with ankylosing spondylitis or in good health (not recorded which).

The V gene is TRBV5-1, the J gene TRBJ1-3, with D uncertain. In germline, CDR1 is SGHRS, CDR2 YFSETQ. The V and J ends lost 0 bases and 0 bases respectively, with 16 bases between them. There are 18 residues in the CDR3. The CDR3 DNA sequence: TGCGCCAGCAGCTTGGCCCTGGCTGTCGCAGGCTCTGGAAACACCATATATTTT. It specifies CASSLALAVAGSGNTIYF.

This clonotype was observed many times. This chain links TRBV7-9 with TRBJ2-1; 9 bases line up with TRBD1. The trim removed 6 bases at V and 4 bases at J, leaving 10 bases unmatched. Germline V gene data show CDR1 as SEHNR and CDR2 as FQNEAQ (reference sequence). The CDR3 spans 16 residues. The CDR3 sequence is CASSSATGGSYNEQFF. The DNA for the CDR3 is TGTGCCAGCAGTTCCGCGACAGGGGGATCTTACAATGAGCAGTTCTTC. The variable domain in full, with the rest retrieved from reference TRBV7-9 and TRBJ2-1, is DTGVSQNPRHKITKRGQNVTFRCDPISEHNRLYWYRQTLGQGPEFLTYFQNEAQLEKSRLLSDRFSAERPKGSFSTLEIQRTEQGDSAMYLCASSSATGGSYNEQFFGPGTRLTVL.

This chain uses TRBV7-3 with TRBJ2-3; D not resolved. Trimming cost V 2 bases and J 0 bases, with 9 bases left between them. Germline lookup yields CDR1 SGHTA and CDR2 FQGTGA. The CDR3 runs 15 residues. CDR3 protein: CASSLVGHSTDTQYF. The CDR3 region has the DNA TGTGCCAGCAGCTTAGTCGGGCACAGCACAGATACGCAGTATTTT.

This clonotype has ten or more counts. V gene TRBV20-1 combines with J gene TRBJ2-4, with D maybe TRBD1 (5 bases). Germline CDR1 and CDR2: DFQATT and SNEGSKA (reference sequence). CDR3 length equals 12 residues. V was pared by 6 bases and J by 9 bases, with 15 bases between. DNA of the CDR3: TGCAGTGCCCTCGACAGTAGGACCATTCAGTACTTC. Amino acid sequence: CSALDSRTIQYF.

CDR3 sequence: CASSLALGTQETQYF. DNA of the CDR3: TGCGCCAGCAGCTTGGCCTTGGGGACCCAAGAGACCCAGTACTTC. The chain couples TRBV5-1 to TRBJ2-5, with D possibly being TRBD1 or TRBD2 (5 bases each). The CDR3 has 15 residues. Germline values: CDR1 SGHRS, CDR2 YFSETQ. Trimming took 0 bases from V and 1 from J, leaving 10 bases between them.

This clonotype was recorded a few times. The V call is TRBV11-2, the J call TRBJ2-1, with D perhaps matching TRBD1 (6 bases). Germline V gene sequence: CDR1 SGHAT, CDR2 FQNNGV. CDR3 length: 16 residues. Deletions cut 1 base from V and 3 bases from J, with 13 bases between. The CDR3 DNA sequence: TGTGCCAGCAGCTTAGTGGCAGGGGCCGGCTACAATGAGCAGTTCTTC. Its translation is CASSLVAGAGYNEQFF.

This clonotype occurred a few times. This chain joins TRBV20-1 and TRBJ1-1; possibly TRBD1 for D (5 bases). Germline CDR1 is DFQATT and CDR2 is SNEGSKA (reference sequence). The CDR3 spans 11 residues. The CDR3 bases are TGCAATTACAGGCGCGCCACTGAAGCTTTCTTT. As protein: CNYRRATEAFF.

This CDR3 is CASSQEGIGTDRGNTIYF. CDR3 in DNA: TGTGCCAGCAGCCAAGAAGGGATAGGGACAGACCGTGGAAACACCATATATTTT. The V and J genes are TRBV4-2 and TRBJ1-3; 7 bases are shared with TRBD1. The V and J ends lost 0 bases and 3 bases, in that order; junction bases with no gene match: 11. Germline V lookup: CDR1 LGHNA, CDR2 YNFKEQ. CDR3 length: 18 amino acids.

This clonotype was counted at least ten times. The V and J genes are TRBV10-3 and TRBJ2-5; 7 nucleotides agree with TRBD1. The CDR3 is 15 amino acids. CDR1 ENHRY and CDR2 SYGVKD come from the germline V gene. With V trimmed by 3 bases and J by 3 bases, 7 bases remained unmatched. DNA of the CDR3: TGTGCCATCAGTGACGCAGGGGGTTTGGAAGAGACCCAGTACTTC. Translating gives CAISDAGGLEETQYF.

In DNA, the CDR3 is TGTGCCAGCAGCGTCCGGGACAGAGACAACACTGAAGCTTTCTTT. This encodes CASSVRDRDNTEAFF. The V and J genes are TRBV9 and TRBJ1-1; TRBD1 matches 7 bases. In germline, CDR1 is SGDLS, CDR2 YYNGEE. CDR3 length: 15 amino acids. V shed 2 bases, J shed 2 bases, and the junction held 6 bases outside the gene matches.

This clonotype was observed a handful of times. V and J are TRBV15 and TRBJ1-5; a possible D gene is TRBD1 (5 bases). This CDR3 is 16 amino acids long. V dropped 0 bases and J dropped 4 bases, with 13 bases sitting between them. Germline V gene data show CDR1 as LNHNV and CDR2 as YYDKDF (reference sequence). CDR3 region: CATSRDSRQPNQPQHF. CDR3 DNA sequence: TGTGCCACCAGCAGAGATTCTCGACAGCCAAATCAGCCCCAGCATTTT.

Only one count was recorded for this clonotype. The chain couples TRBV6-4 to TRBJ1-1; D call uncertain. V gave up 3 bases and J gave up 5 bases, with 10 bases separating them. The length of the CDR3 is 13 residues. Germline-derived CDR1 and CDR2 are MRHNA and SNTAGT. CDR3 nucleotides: TGTGCCAGCAGTGAAGGTCGGAGGACTGAAGCTTTCTTT. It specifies CASSEGRRTEAFF.

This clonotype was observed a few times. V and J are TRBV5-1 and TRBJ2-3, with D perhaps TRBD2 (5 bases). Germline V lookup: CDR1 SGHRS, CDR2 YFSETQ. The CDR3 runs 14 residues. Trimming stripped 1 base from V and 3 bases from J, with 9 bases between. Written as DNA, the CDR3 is TGCGCCAGCAGCTTGTTGGGAGCAACAGATACGCAGTATTTT. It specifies CASSLLGATDTQYF.

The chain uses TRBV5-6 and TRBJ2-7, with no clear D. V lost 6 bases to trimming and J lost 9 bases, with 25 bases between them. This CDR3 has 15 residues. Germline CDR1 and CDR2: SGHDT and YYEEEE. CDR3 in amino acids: CASTRAWQNLKRQYF. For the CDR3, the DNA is TGTGCCAGCACACGCGCCTGGCAAAACCTAAAGAGGCAGTACTTC.

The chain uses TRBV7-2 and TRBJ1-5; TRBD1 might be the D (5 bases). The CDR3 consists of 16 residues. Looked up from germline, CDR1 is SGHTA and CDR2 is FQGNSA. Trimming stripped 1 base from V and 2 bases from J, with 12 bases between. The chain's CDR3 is CASSLVGGAGNQPQHF. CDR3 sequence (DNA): TGTGCCAGCAGCTTAGTAGGAGGGGCGGGCAATCAGCCCCAGCATTTT.

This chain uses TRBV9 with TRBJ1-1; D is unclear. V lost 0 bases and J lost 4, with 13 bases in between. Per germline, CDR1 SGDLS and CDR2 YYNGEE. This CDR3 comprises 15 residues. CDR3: CASSVGQSMSTEAFF. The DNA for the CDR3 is TGTGCCAGCAGCGTAGGCCAGAGTATGAGCACTGAAGCTTTCTTT.

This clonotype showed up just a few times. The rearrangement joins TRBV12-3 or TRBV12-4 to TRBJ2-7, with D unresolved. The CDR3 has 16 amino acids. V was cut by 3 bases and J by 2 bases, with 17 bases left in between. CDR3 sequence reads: CASSFWVAAGTYEQYF. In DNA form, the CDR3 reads TGTGCCAGCAGTTTTTGGGTGGCTGCTGGGACCTACGAGCAGTACTTC.

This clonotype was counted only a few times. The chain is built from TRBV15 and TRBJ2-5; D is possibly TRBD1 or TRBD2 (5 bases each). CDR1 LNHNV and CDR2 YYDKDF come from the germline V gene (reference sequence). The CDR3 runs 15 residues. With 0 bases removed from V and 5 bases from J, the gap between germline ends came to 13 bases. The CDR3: CATSRDPGTYETQYF. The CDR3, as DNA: TGTGCCACCAGCAGAGATCCAGGGACGTACGAGACCCAGTACTTC.

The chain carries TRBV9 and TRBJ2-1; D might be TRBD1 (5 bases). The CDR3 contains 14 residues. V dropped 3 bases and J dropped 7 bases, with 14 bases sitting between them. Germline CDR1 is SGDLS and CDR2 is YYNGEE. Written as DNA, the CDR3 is TGTGCCAGCAGCGCGTTCGAAGGGGCGAATGAGCAGTTCTTC. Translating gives CASSAFEGANEQFF.

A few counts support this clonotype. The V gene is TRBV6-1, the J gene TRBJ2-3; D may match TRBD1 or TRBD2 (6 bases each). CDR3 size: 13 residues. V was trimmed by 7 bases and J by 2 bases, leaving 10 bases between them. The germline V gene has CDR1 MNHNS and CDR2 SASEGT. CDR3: CASTPGATDTQYF. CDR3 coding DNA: TGTGCCAGCACCCCGGGGGCCACAGATACGCAGTATTTT.

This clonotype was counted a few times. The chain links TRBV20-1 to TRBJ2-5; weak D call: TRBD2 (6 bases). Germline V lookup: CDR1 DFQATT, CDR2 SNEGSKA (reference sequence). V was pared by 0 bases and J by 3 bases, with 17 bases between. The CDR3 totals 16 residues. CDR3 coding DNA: TGCAGTGCTAGAGATCCGCTGGATGGAGGGAAAGAGACCCAGTACTTC. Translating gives CSARDPLDGGKETQYF.

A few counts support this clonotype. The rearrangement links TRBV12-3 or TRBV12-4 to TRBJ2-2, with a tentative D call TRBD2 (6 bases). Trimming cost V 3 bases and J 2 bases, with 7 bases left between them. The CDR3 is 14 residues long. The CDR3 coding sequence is TGTGCCAGCAGTTTGGGGGGAAACACCGGGGAGCTGTTTTTT. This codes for CASSLGGNTGELFF.

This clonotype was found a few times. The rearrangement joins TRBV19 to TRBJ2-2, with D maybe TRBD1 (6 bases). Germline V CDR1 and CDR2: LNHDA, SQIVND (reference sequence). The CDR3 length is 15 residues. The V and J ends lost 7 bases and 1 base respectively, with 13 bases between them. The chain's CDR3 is CASTSGTQNTGELFF. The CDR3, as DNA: TGTGCCAGTACATCCGGGACACAGAACACCGGGGAGCTGTTTTTT.

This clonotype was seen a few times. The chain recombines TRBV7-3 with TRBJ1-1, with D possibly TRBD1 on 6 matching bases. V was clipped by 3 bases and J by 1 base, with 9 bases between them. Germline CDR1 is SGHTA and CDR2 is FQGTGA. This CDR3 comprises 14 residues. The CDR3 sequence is CASSFGGANTEAFF. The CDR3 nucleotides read TGTGCCAGCAGCTTCGGGGGCGCGAACACTGAAGCTTTCTTT.

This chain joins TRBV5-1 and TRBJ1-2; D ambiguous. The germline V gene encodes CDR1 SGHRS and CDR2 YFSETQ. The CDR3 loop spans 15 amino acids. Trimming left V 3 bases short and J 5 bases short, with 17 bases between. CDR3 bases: TGCGCCAGCAGCTGGGTGTTTGGACGGATGTATGGCTACACCTTC. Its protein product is CASSWVFGRMYGYTF.

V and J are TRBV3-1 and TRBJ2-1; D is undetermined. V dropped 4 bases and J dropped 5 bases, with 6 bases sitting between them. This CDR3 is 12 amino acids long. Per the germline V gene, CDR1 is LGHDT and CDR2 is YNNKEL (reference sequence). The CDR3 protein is CASSRVDNEQFF. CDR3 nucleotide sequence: TGTGCCAGCAGCCGGGTCGACAATGAGCAGTTCTTC.

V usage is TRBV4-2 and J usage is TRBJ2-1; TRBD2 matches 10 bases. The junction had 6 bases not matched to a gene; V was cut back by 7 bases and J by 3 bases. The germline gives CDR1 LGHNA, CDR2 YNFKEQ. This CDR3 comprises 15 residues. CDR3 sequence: CASTTGTSDYNEQFF. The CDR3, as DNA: TGTGCCAGCACTACCGGGACTAGCGACTACAATGAGCAGTTCTTC.

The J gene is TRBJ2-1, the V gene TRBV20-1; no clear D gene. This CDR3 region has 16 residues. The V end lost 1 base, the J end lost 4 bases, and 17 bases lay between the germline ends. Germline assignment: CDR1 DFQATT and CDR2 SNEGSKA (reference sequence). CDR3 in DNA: TGCAGTGCTAGAGCGAGCCAGGTCTTCAGGTACAATGAGCAGTTCTTC. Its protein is CSARASQVFRYNEQFF.